This T cell receptor (beta chain) derives from a study of blood T cell repertoires in COVID-19. Whole-study context: Sources were T cells, B-cell-depleted T cells, or PBMCs; the material itself was cDNA or gDNA.

Adults between roughly 18 and 89 years of age took part from about two dozen US areas. With 7 bases removed from V and 0 bases from J, the gap between germline ends came to 13 bases. Germline lookup yields CDR1 MNHEY and CDR2 SMNVEV (reference sequence). The CDR3 length is 15 residues. Using immunoSEQ multiplex PCR, the repertoire was profiled, and TCRdb retains in-frame clones only, with some absent. Here the sample spans 200,000 to 250,000 clones, 82% being singletons. This receptor was taken from an older woman who had recovered from COVID-19. The material sequenced was PBMCs or T cells enriched from blood (not recorded which). V is TRBV27 and J is TRBJ2-1; no reliable D call. CDR3 DNA sequence: TGTGCCAGCACCTTGACTCCTCTCTCCTACAATGAGCAGTTCTTC. Translation gives CASTLTPLSYNEQFF.